The 19 T cell receptor beta chains reported below all come from one sample, sequenced in a study of cytomegalovirus exposure and HLA in healthy donors. Primers for the PCR totalled 60 Vbeta and 13 Jbeta. Sequencing was performed with immunoSEQ multiplex PCR; in TCRdb, only in-frame clones are kept and a portion is missing. Among some 54,000 clones listed, 70% to 90% were seen once. Sample: PBMCs. The receptors derive from a male donor in good health and CMV-seronegative.

V is TRBV6-5 and J is TRBJ1-2, with a possible D match to TRBD1 (6 bases). V was shortened by 2 bases and J by 4 bases, with 14 bases between the two germline ends. The CDR3 runs to 15 residues. The germline gives CDR1 MNHEY, CDR2 SVGAGI. The CDR3 DNA is TGTGCCAGCAGTTACGGGGGCAGGGCGGGCTATGGCTACACCTTC. This gives the protein CASSYGGRAGYGYTF.

This chain uses TRBV5-8 with TRBJ2-3, with 11 positions matching TRBD1. The CDR3 runs to 15 residues. Germline loops: CDR1 SGHTS, CDR2 YDEGEE. After removal of 5 bases from V and 4 bases from J, the junction contained 6 bases not matched to a gene. This CDR3 reads CASSFGQGAADTQYF. CDR3 coding DNA: TGTGCCAGCAGTTTCGGACAGGGGGCAGCAGATACGCAGTATTTT.

The gene calls are TRBV5-1 and TRBJ2-5; 15 positions agree with TRBD2. This CDR3 comprises 15 residues. J lost 9 bases, V lost 7 bases, and 10 bases had no gene match. Germline V lookup: CDR1 SGHRS, CDR2 YFSETQ. The DNA for the CDR3 is TGCGCCAGCTTTCCTGGGACTAGCGGGGGGCGTGCCCAGTACTTC. Protein product: CASFPGTSGGRAQYF.

There are a few counts of this clone. This chain connects TRBV6-5 to TRBJ1-1; D is uncertain. Trimming removed 0 bases from V and 1 base from J, with 9 bases in between. The CDR3 is made up of 15 amino acids. The germline V gene has CDR1 MNHEY and CDR2 SVGAGI. The CDR3 region is CASSYSAPGNTEAFF. In nucleotides, the CDR3 is TGTGCCAGCAGTTACTCGGCCCCGGGGAACACTGAAGCTTTCTTT.

This clone was seen only a few times. This chain connects TRBV9 to TRBJ1-5; D unclear. In germline, CDR1 is SGDLS, CDR2 YYNGEE. Trimming took 0 bases from V and 2 from J, leaving 9 bases between them. The CDR3 is 15 residues long. The CDR3 loop reads CASSVDGKGNQPQHF. The CDR3 bases are TGTGCCAGCAGCGTAGACGGGAAGGGCAATCAGCCCCAGCATTTT.

The chain uses TRBV6-1 and TRBJ1-5; D is unresolved. V lost 4 bases and J 4 bases, leaving 8 bases between the germline ends. From germline, CDR1 is MNHNS and CDR2 SASEGT. The CDR3 totals 13 residues. The CDR3 region has the DNA TGTGCCAGCAGTGCAGACGGGAATCAGCCCCAGCATTTT. Translated: CASSADGNQPQHF.

The chain has TRBV6-1 and TRBJ2-1; D not certain. Germline lookup yields CDR1 MNHNS and CDR2 SASEGT. Trimming cost V 11 bases and J 1 base, with 9 bases left between them. This CDR3 is built from 12 residues. The CDR3 sequence: CAGPRSYNEQFF. The DNA of the CDR3 is TGTGCCGGGCCCCGTTCCTACAATGAGCAGTTCTTC.

This chain uses TRBV7-2 with TRBJ1-1; no definite D call. V lost 5 bases to trimming and J lost 6 bases, with 19 bases between them. The length of the CDR3 is 15 residues. Germline V gene data show CDR1 as SGHTA and CDR2 as FQGNSA. The CDR3 DNA follows: TGTGCCAGCAGCCCAAATGGACTCCAGAGCGCTGAAGCTTTCTTT. Protein: CASSPNGLQSAEAFF. The variable domain in full, with the rest retrieved from reference TRBV7-2 and TRBJ1-1, is GAGVSQSPSNKVTEKGKDVELRCDPISGHTALYWYRQSLGQGLEFLIYFQGNSAPDKSGLPSDRFSAERTGGSVSTLTIQRTQQEDSAVYLCASSPNGLQSAEAFFGQGTRLTVV.

This rearrangement joins TRBV4-2 to TRBJ2-3; 9 positions match TRBD2. The V gene's germline CDR1 is LGHNA and CDR2 YNFKEQ. CDR3 length: 17 residues. Trimming took 0 bases from V and 1 from J; bases not matched to a gene: 5. The CDR3 is CASSQEPPSGGTDTQYF. CDR3 nucleotide sequence: TGTGCCAGCAGCCAAGAGCCCCCTAGCGGGGGCACAGATACGCAGTATTTT.

This chain joins TRBV6-1 and TRBJ1-3; a weak D match, TRBD1 (5 bases). This CDR3 is built from 15 residues. V lost 5 bases and J 4 bases, leaving 15 bases between the germline ends. Germline CDR1 and CDR2: MNHNS and SASEGT. The CDR3 region has the DNA TGTGCCAGCAGTCGCGGGACTGGGGTAGGAAACACCATATATTTT. It translates to CASSRGTGVGNTIYF.

This clone has only a few counts. V gene TRBV6-1 combines with J gene TRBJ2-5; 9 positions agree with TRBD1. The CDR3 totals 16 residues. Germline V gene data show CDR1 as MNHNS and CDR2 as SASEGT. With V trimmed by 2 bases and J by 2 bases, 6 bases remained unmatched. Written as DNA, the CDR3 is TGTGCCAGCAGTGAAATACCGGGACAGGGACAAGAGACCCAGTACTTC. Residues: CASSEIPGQGQETQYF.

The rearrangement joins TRBV30 to TRBJ1-2; 9 bases align to TRBD1. Trimming took 0 bases from V and 8 from J; bases not matched to a gene: 4. There are 13 residues in the CDR3. Germline lookup yields CDR1 GTSNPN and CDR2 SVGIG (reference sequence). CDR3 DNA: TGTGCCTGGAGTGTACAGGGGGCGGGGGGCTACACCTTC. Its protein is CAWSVQGAGGYTF.

This clone was seen a handful of times. The chain links TRBV2 to TRBJ1-2, with TRBD1 identical over 8 bases. The CDR3 is made up of 14 amino acids. Looked up from germline, CDR1 is SNHLY and CDR2 is FYNNEI. J gave up 2 bases and V 1 base, and 0 bases lay outside the gene matches. This chain's CDR3 is CASSEGQGNYGYTF. The CDR3 DNA is TGTGCCAGCAGTGAAGGACAGGGGAACTATGGCTACACCTTC.

This clone occurred a few times. This rearrangement joins TRBV29-1 to TRBJ1-2; possibly TRBD1 for D (5 bases). The V end was cut by 4 bases, the J end by 2 bases, with 14 bases between. The CDR3 runs to 14 residues. Looked up from germline, CDR1 is SQVTM and CDR2 is ANQGSEA. CDR3 in DNA: TGCAGCGTTGGGGCAGGGAGGCCAAACTATGGCTACACCTTC. Its protein is CSVGAGRPNYGYTF.

The genes are TRBV6-5 and TRBJ1-4; weak D call: TRBD1 (5 bases). Germline CDR1 MNHEY, CDR2 SVGAGI. The CDR3 totals 13 residues. Trimming took 10 bases from V and 7 from J, leaving 16 bases between them. As DNA, the CDR3 is TGTGCCACCGCTCGAGATAGGGGTGAAAAACTGTTTTTT. Translating it yields CATARDRGEKLFF.

The gene calls are TRBV5-8 and TRBJ1-2; 7 bases are a match to TRBD1. The CDR3 is 13 amino acids. CDR1 SGHTS and CDR2 YDEGEE come from the germline V gene. With 6 bases clipped from V and 3 bases from J, the junction kept 5 bases outside the gene matches. CDR3 in amino acids: CASTNRGYYGYTF. CDR3 nucleotides: TGTGCCAGCACCAACAGGGGATACTATGGCTACACCTTC.

The rearrangement joins TRBV4-3 to TRBJ1-6, with D uncertain. In germline, CDR1 is LGHNA, CDR2 YSLEER. The CDR3 sequence is 15 residues long. Trimming pared 0 bases from V and 6 bases from J, leaving 9 bases between. The chain's CDR3 is CASSQDATVNSPLHF. The CDR3 nucleotides are TGCGCCAGCAGCCAAGATGCAACGGTTAATTCACCCCTCCACTTT.

This chain links TRBV5-8 with TRBJ1-2, with a tentative D call TRBD1 (6 bases). Germline V gene sequence: CDR1 SGHTS, CDR2 YDEGEE. Deletions cut 4 bases from V and 3 bases from J, with 19 bases between. The CDR3 is made up of 16 amino acids. This CDR3 reads CASSQTRQVVDYGYTF. The CDR3 nucleotides read TGTGCCAGCAGCCAAACCCGACAGGTCGTAGACTATGGCTACACCTTC.

V gene TRBV14 combines with J gene TRBJ1-1, with D tentatively TRBD1 (5 bases). The CDR3 spans 13 residues. CDR1 is SGHDN, CDR2 FVKESK, per germline. Trimming cost V 4 bases and J 3 bases, with 9 bases left between them. This CDR3 reads CASSPAGYTEAFF. The DNA for the CDR3 is TGTGCCAGCAGCCCGGCAGGGTACACTGAAGCTTTCTTT.